These 10 T cell receptor beta chains were all obtained from the same sample, sequenced in a study of cytomegalovirus exposure and HLA in healthy donors. This table comes from immunoSEQ multiplex PCR, and its TCRdb copy is limited to in-frame clones, with some not included. The table has 150,000 to 200,000 clones, roughly 83% seen once; the top ten hold 10%. Sequencing was done on a sample of PBMCs. These receptors all stem from a man aged 30-40 years in good health and CMV-seropositive.

This chain joins TRBV7-9 and TRBJ1-1; D might be TRBD1 (5 bases). The CDR3 is 16 residues long. Germline V gives CDR1 SEHNR, CDR2 FQNEAQ (reference sequence). V lost 5 bases and J lost 0, with 16 bases in between. The CDR3 protein is CASSPTLGTVNTEAFF. The CDR3 DNA reads as TGTGCCAGCAGCCCAACACTCGGGACTGTGAACACTGAAGCTTTCTTT. Using reference TRBV7-9 and TRBJ1-1 for the parts outside the CDR3, the full variable domain is DTGVSQNPRHKITKRGQNVTFRCDPISEHNRLYWYRQTLGQGPEFLTYFQNEAQLEKSRLLSDRFSAERPKGSFSTLEIQRTEQGDSAMYLCASSPTLGTVNTEAFFGQGTRLTVV.

The chain recombines TRBV2 with TRBJ1-1, with D possibly being TRBD1 (6 bases). Trimming removed 7 bases from V and 1 base from J, with 13 bases in between. The CDR3 contains 14 residues. The germline CDR1 and CDR2 sequences are SNHLY and FYNNEI. The CDR3 DNA follows: TGTGCCAGCACCATGATGGGGGCGAACACTGAAGCTTTCTTT. It specifies CASTMMGANTEAFF.

V is TRBV11-2 and J is TRBJ2-7, with D possibly TRBD1 on 6 matching bases. The CDR3 is made up of 14 amino acids. The germline V gene has CDR1 SGHAT and CDR2 FQNNGV. The germline V and J ends were trimmed by 3 bases and 4 bases, with 13 bases remaining between them. The CDR3 DNA follows: TGTGCCAGCAGCTTGAGGGGGACCGATTACGAGCAGTACTTC. This sequence encodes CASSLRGTDYEQYF.

CDR3 sequence reads: CASRPQGFSYNSPLHF. CDR3 sequence (DNA): TGTGCCAGCAGGCCACAGGGGTTCTCCTATAATTCACCCCTCCACTTT. J is TRBJ1-6 and V is TRBV28, with 7 bases aligning to TRBD1. In germline, CDR1 is MDHEN, CDR2 SYDVKM. The CDR3 is 16 residues long. The V and J ends lost 6 bases and 0 bases, in that order; junction bases with no gene match: 5.

The chain recombines TRBV5-6 with TRBJ2-6; 12 bases align to TRBD1. This CDR3 contains 17 residues. CDR1 SGHDT and CDR2 YYEEEE come from the germline V gene. V gave up 2 bases and J gave up 2 bases; unmatched junction bases: 2. This chain's CDR3 is CASSLGTGGPGANVLTF. CDR3 DNA: TGTGCCAGCAGCTTAGGGACAGGGGGCCCTGGGGCCAACGTCCTGACTTTC.

The genes are TRBV2 and TRBJ2-7, with 8 bases fitting TRBD1. CDR3 length equals 16 residues. Trimming at V came to 4 bases and at J to 0 bases, leaving 8 bases not matched to a gene. Per germline, CDR1 SNHLY and CDR2 FYNNEI. CDR3 in amino acids: CASSGLIQGASYEQYF. CDR3 coding DNA: TGTGCCAGCAGTGGTCTTATTCAGGGGGCCTCCTACGAGCAGTACTTC.

The chain combines TRBV5-1 with TRBJ1-1; TRBD1 matches 10 bases. The CDR3 extends over 16 amino acids. The V gene's germline CDR1 is SGHRS and CDR2 YFSETQ. The ends lost 2 bases at V and 3 bases at J; junction bases unmatched: 7. In DNA form, the CDR3 reads TGCGCCAGCAGCTTAGGGACAGGGGTCTCCGACACTGAAGCTTTCTTT. Protein product: CASSLGTGVSDTEAFF. Combining the CDR3 with reference TRBV5-1 and TRBJ1-1 gives the whole variable domain KAGVTQTPRYLIKTRGQQVTLSCSPISGHRSVSWYQQTPGQGLQFLFEYFSETQRNKGNFPGRFSGRQFSNSRSEMNVSTLELGDSALYLCASSLGTGVSDTEAFFGQGTRLTVV.

This clone appeared a single time. The J gene is TRBJ2-5, the V gene TRBV5-1, with D hard to call. Trimming removed 2 bases from V and 2 bases from J, with 4 bases in between. The CDR3 is 12 amino acids. Germline-derived CDR1 and CDR2 are SGHRS and YFSETQ. CDR3 DNA: TGCGCCAGCAGCTTTCTGCAAGAGACCCAGTACTTC. This sequence encodes CASSFLQETQYF.

This chain connects TRBV28 to TRBJ2-1; maybe TRBD2 (5 bases). The V end lost 3 bases, the J end lost 6 bases, and 21 bases lay between the germline ends. The CDR3 runs to 17 residues. Germline V gives CDR1 MDHEN, CDR2 SYDVKM. This chain's CDR3 is CASSLPGLTELFNEQFF. For the CDR3, the DNA is TGTGCCAGCAGTTTGCCGGGGTTGACTGAGCTTTTCAATGAGCAGTTCTTC.

This chain's CDR3 is CASSVAPSGRAVTYEQYF. Here the CDR3 DNA reads TGTGCCAGCAGCGTAGCCCCTAGCGGGAGGGCTGTTACCTACGAGCAGTACTTC. J is TRBJ2-7 and V is TRBV9; 12 bases line up with TRBD2. Germline CDR1 and CDR2: SGDLS and YYNGEE. The CDR3 is 18 residues long. The junction had 9 bases not matched to a gene; V was cut back by 0 bases and J by 2 bases.